This T cell receptor beta chain was documented in a study of technical replicates of blood from a few donors. Looked up from germline, CDR1 is LNHDA and CDR2 is SQIVND (reference sequence). The CDR3 consists of 14 residues. Trimming took 4 bases from V and 4 from J; bases not matched to a gene: 7. Sequenced by immunoSEQ multiplex PCR; TCRdb stores in-frame clones only, minus some. This sample has 15,000 or so clones; roughly 86% occur once, and the top ten carry about 11%. This clone showed up just once. The chain carries TRBV19 and TRBJ2-7; TRBD2 aligns across 7 bases. This sequence was found in a human donor in good health. Source material: PBMCs. The CDR3 spells CASSNGLVSYEQYF. DNA for the CDR3: TGTGCCAGTAGTAACGGACTAGTGTCGTACGAGCAGTACTTC.